The next 22 T cell receptor beta chains were all read from a single sample in a study of shared clonotypes between healthy human individuals. The protocol was immunoSEQ multiplex PCR, while the TCRdb copy is restricted to in-frame clones and leaves out a portion. The sample shows some 490,000 clones, 70% to 80% of them seen only once. The specimen sequenced was PBMCs. These receptors all stem from a woman between 40 and 50 years old in good health. Some clones in this sample may be carry-over from other donors' samples.

The CDR3 nucleotides are TGTGCCAGCAGCGAAGGACTAGCGGGGGACTACGAGCAGTACTTC. Translating it yields CASSEGLAGDYEQYF. This chain connects TRBV9 to TRBJ2-7; 13 nucleotides agree with TRBD2. CDR1 is SGDLS, CDR2 YYNGEE, per germline. There are 15 residues in the CDR3. V lost 3 bases, J lost 3 bases, and 3 bases stayed unmatched. Full variable domain (outside the CDR3, taken from reference TRBV9 and TRBJ2-7): DSGVTQTPKHLITATGQRVTLRCSPRSGDLSVYWYQQSLDQGLQFLIQYYNGEERAKGNILERFSAQQFPDLHSELNLSSLELGDSALYFCASSEGLAGDYEQYFGPGTRLTVT.

The V and J genes are TRBV4-3 and TRBJ2-1; possibly TRBD2 for D (6 bases). The CDR3 has 14 amino acids. Trimming removed 4 bases from V and 5 bases from J, with 12 bases in between. CDR1 is LGHNA and CDR2 is YSLEER in the germline V gene. In DNA, the CDR3 is TGCGCCAGCAGCCCCCTCACGGGGGACAATGAGCAGTTCTTC. Amino acids: CASSPLTGDNEQFF.

This clone was picked up a small number of times. The chain links TRBV7-2 to TRBJ1-1, with 8 bases matching TRBD1. This CDR3 spans 15 amino acids. J was trimmed by 1 base and V by 5 bases; bases with no gene match: 6. Germline V gives CDR1 SGHTA, CDR2 FQGNSA. The CDR3 spells CASSGWTGPNTEAFF. DNA of the CDR3: TGTGCCAGCAGCGGATGGACAGGGCCGAACACTGAAGCTTTCTTT. The whole variable domain, filled in from reference TRBV7-2 and TRBJ1-1, reads GAGVSQSPSNKVTEKGKDVELRCDPISGHTALYWYRQSLGQGLEFLIYFQGNSAPDKSGLPSDRFSAERTGGSVSTLTIQRTQQEDSAVYLCASSGWTGPNTEAFFGQGTRLTVV.

This clone was observed a handful of times. The gene calls are TRBV19 and TRBJ1-1; 7 positions match TRBD1. V shed 4 bases, J shed 3 bases, and the junction held 5 bases outside the gene matches. Germline V gene data show CDR1 as LNHDA and CDR2 as SQIVND (reference sequence). The CDR3 is made up of 14 amino acids. The CDR3 is CASSKGAGDTEAFF. CDR3 sequence (DNA): TGTGCCAGTAGTAAGGGGGCGGGAGACACTGAAGCTTTCTTT.

The rearrangement uses TRBV7-9 and TRBJ2-2; 9 bases map to TRBD1. Trimming removed 5 bases from V and 5 bases from J; junction bases left unmatched: 12. CDR3 length: 17 amino acids. Germline-derived CDR1 and CDR2 are SEHNR and FQNEAQ (reference sequence). CDR3 sequence (DNA): TGTGCCAGCAGCCGAACCACGACAGGGGGTATGACCGGGGAGCTGTTTTTT. It specifies CASSRTTTGGMTGELFF. The full variable domain, completed using reference TRBV7-9 and TRBJ2-2, is DTGVSQNPRHKITKRGQNVTFRCDPISEHNRLYWYRQTLGQGPEFLTYFQNEAQLEKSRLLSDRFSAERPKGSFSTLEIQRTEQGDSAMYLCASSRTTTGGMTGELFFGEGSRLTVL.

This clone is a singleton in its sample. V and J are TRBV20-1 and TRBJ1-2, with D perhaps matching TRBD1 (5 bases). CDR3 length equals 11 residues. Looked up from germline, CDR1 is DFQATT and CDR2 is SNEGSKA (reference sequence). Trimming took off 5 bases at V and 3 bases at J, with 7 bases between the two ends. In DNA, the CDR3 is TGCAGTGCTGCGGGGGACTATGGCTACACCTTC. This encodes CSAAGDYGYTF.

V gene TRBV11-2 combines with J gene TRBJ2-1; D remains ambiguous. V was pared by 0 bases and J by 7 bases, with 16 bases between. Germline V CDR1 and CDR2: SGHAT, FQNNGV. The CDR3 runs to 16 residues. DNA of the CDR3: TGTGCCAGCAGCTTAGAGCCGACCTGGTCTGGGAATGAGCAGTTCTTC. This codes for CASSLEPTWSGNEQFF.

The chain carries TRBV18 and TRBJ1-4; D may be TRBD1 (5 bases). V lost 3 bases and J lost 7, with 21 bases in between. CDR1 and CDR2 (germline): KGHSH, LQKENI. This CDR3 region has 17 residues. The CDR3 DNA reads as TGTGCCAGCTCACCGGACATGGGGCGTTTGGCTAGTGAAAAACTGTTTTTT. Its protein is CASSPDMGRLASEKLFF.

This clone was seen ten or more times. The junction does not match germline at one end; this may be a read error. This chain connects TRBV4-2 to TRBJ1-2; 9 bases match TRBD1. Per the germline V gene, CDR1 is LGHNA and CDR2 is YNFKEQ. The CDR3 consists of 16 residues. Here the CDR3 reads CASSQGAWGQGYGYTF. The CDR3 DNA sequence: TGTGCCAGCAGTCAAGGTGCCTGGGGACAGGGCTATGGCTACACCTTC.

CDR3 region: CASSFSGRRNNEQFF. For the CDR3, the DNA is TGTGCCAGCAGCTTTAGCGGGAGAAGGAACAATGAGCAGTTCTTC. The chain uses TRBV11-2 and TRBJ2-1, with 9 nucleotides matching TRBD2. After removal of 3 bases from V and 5 bases from J, the junction contained 5 bases not matched to a gene. Germline assignment: CDR1 SGHAT and CDR2 FQNNGV. This CDR3 comprises 15 residues.

This chain uses TRBV5-6 with TRBJ2-3; 10 bases line up with TRBD2. This CDR3 has 16 amino acids. Germline-derived CDR1 and CDR2 are SGHDT and YYEEEE. J was trimmed by 4 bases and V by 1 base; bases with no gene match: 6. The chain's CDR3 is CASSLFGAGGADTQYF. CDR3 DNA: TGTGCCAGCAGCTTGTTTGGAGCGGGAGGGGCAGATACGCAGTATTTT.

Only a few counts were recorded for this clone. The chain combines TRBV2 with TRBJ2-2; a possible D gene is TRBD2 (5 bases). V was shortened by 8 bases and J by 2 bases, with 15 bases between the two germline ends. CDR1 SNHLY and CDR2 FYNNEI come from the germline V gene. The CDR3 totals 15 residues. This chain's CDR3 is CASDVAKPNTGELFF. The DNA for the CDR3 is TGTGCCAGCGACGTAGCGAAACCCAACACCGGGGAGCTGTTTTTT.

This clone has ten or more counts. The V gene is TRBV6-1, the J gene TRBJ1-1, with a tentative D call TRBD1 (6 bases). The CDR3 loop spans 15 amino acids. Trimming took off 3 bases at V and 2 bases at J, with 13 bases between the two ends. The germline V gene has CDR1 MNHNS and CDR2 SASEGT. CDR3 nucleotides: TGTGCCAGCAGTGAGGGCAGGGGCATTAACACTGAAGCTTTCTTT. Translating gives CASSEGRGINTEAFF.

The chain recombines TRBV30 with TRBJ2-2; the D gene could be TRBD1 or TRBD2 (7 bases each). The CDR3 totals 14 residues. Trimming removed 0 bases from V and 5 bases from J, with 10 bases in between. CDR1 and CDR2 from the germline V gene are GTSNPN and SVGIG (reference sequence). The CDR3 here is CAWSVRGGTGELFF. DNA of the CDR3: TGTGCCTGGAGTGTCAGGGGGGGGACCGGGGAGCTGTTTTTT.

This clone was recorded once. The CDR3 region has the DNA TGTGCCAGCAGCGTAGAACCGACGGCTGAGGAGCAGTTCTTC. Its translation: CASSVEPTAEEQFF. This chain links TRBV9 with TRBJ2-1; D is ambiguous. The CDR3 contains 14 residues. V was pared by 0 bases and J by 10 bases, with 14 bases between. Germline CDR1 and CDR2: SGDLS and YYNGEE.

The gene calls are TRBV4-2 and TRBJ1-2, with a tentative D call TRBD1 (6 bases). The germline gives CDR1 LGHNA, CDR2 YNFKEQ. This CDR3 contains 17 residues. The V gene lost 0 bases and the J gene lost 1 base, with 15 bases spanning the gap. The CDR3, as DNA: TGTGCCAGCAGCCAAGATCGGGAGGGGGACTTTAACTATGGCTACACCTTC. Amino acid sequence: CASSQDREGDFNYGYTF.

This clone was seen repeatedly, ten times or more. The germline gene is not matched at one end of the junction; a read error may be the cause. The J gene is TRBJ2-5, the V gene TRBV12-5, with D tentatively TRBD1 (7 bases). Germline V gene data show CDR1 as LGHNT and CDR2 as FRNRAP. The CDR3 has 14 residues. The CDR3 sequence is CASGLETGEEIQYF. The CDR3 DNA is TGTGCTAGTGGTTTGGAAACAGGGGAGGAGATCCAGTACTTC. The full variable domain, rest sourced from reference TRBV12-5 and TRBJ2-5, is DARVTQTPRHKVTEMGQEVTMRCQPILGHNTVFWYRQTMMQGLELLAYFRNRAPLDDSGMPKDRFSAEMPDATLATLKIQPSEPRDSAVYFCASGLETGEEIQYFGPGTRLLVL.

This clone appeared many times. This rearrangement joins TRBV27 to TRBJ1-2, with D possibly being TRBD1 (6 bases). Trimming pared 6 bases from V and 4 bases from J, leaving 18 bases between. The germline CDR1 and CDR2 sequences are MNHEY and SMNVEV (reference sequence). There are 15 residues in the CDR3. CDR3 protein: CASRPGLGAIYGYTF. The CDR3 coding sequence is TGTGCCAGCAGACCGGGTCTGGGGGCTATCTATGGCTACACCTTC.

The table lists this clone with a count of one. The rearrangement joins TRBV5-1 to TRBJ2-2; 8 bases fit TRBD1. CDR3 size: 15 residues. Germline CDR1 SGHRS, CDR2 YFSETQ. The V and J ends lost 4 bases and 2 bases, in that order; junction bases with no gene match: 4. CDR3 DNA sequence: TGCGCCAGCAGCGACAGGGGCTTAAACACCGGGGAGCTGTTTTTT. It specifies CASSDRGLNTGELFF.

A note on this clone: This may be a read error: a much more frequent sequence differs by one nucleotide. The rearrangement links TRBV30 to TRBJ1-4; D remains unclear. This CDR3 has 14 residues. Trimming stripped 4 bases from V and 4 bases from J, with 13 bases between. Germline CDR1 GTSNPN, CDR2 SVGIG (reference sequence). CDR3 protein: CAWNPVLGNEKLFF. Here the CDR3 DNA reads TGTGCCTGGAATCCAGTGTTGGGTAATGAAAAACTGTTTTTT.

There are a few counts of this clone. The chain combines TRBV19 with TRBJ1-2, with TRBD1 identical over 7 bases. CDR1 and CDR2 from the germline V gene are LNHDA and SQIVND (reference sequence). Losses at the gene ends were 3 bases for V and 0 bases for J; bases not matched to a gene: 7. This CDR3 contains 16 residues. The chain's CDR3 is CASSMTGQVTNYGYTF. The CDR3 coding sequence is TGTGCCAGTAGTATGACAGGGCAAGTTACTAACTATGGCTACACCTTC.

The chain recombines TRBV2 with TRBJ2-7, with 7 bases matching TRBD1. This CDR3 region has 14 residues. In germline, CDR1 is SNHLY, CDR2 FYNNEI. The V and J ends lost 6 bases and 0 bases, in that order; junction bases with no gene match: 5. The CDR3 DNA reads TGTGCCAGCAGGGGGGACAGCTTCTCCTACGAGCAGTACTTC. It yields the protein CASRGDSFSYEQYF.